Listed here are 5 T cell receptor beta chains from one sample, sequenced in a study of blood T cell repertoires in COVID-19 (TCRdb year 2020). The library came from the immunoSEQ multiplex PCR assay. In TCRdb, the immuneACCESS table is reduced to in-frame sequences with V and J assigned. These tables do not hold every clone; where another copy was compared, an unresolved V gene accounts for under half, and the others remain unexplained. The sample has approximately 230,000 clones on record, about 85% of them singletons. The ten largest clones represent approximately 3.3% of the sample. Input material: peripheral blood. Receptors were obtained from a man aged 18 to 35 with active or convalescent COVID-19.

The chain couples TRBV4-2 to TRBJ1-5, with 8 bases aligning to TRBD1. With V trimmed by 0 bases and J by 0 bases, 1 base remained unmatched. Germline assignment: CDR1 LGHNA and CDR2 YNFKEQ. The CDR3 sequence is 16 residues long. CDR3 nucleotides: TGTGCCAGCAGCCAAGATGGACAGGGTAGCAATCAGCCCCAGCATTTT. Its protein product is CASSQDGQGSNQPQHF.

The chain is built from TRBV19 and TRBJ2-3; D may be TRBD2 (6 bases). Germline lookup yields CDR1 LNHDA and CDR2 SQIVND (reference sequence). Between the trimmed V and J ends, which lost 5 bases and 1 base, there was a span of 10 bases. This CDR3 is 14 amino acids long. As DNA, the CDR3 is TGTGCCAGTAGTGCCGGGACTGGCACAGATACGCAGTATTTT. Its translation is CASSAGTGTDTQYF.

V is TRBV6-5 and J is TRBJ1-2, with TRBD1 matching over 9 bases. Looked up from germline, CDR1 is MNHEY and CDR2 is SVGAGI. Unmatched junction bases numbered 7, after V lost 6 bases and J lost 8 bases. The CDR3 has 13 residues. The CDR3 protein is CASRTSDRGGYTF. CDR3 nucleotides: TGTGCCAGCAGGACCTCGGACAGGGGAGGCTACACCTTC.

This clone is a singleton in its sample. The chain has TRBV10-3 and TRBJ1-1, with 7 bases matching TRBD1. Looked up from germline, CDR1 is ENHRY and CDR2 is SYGVKD. Unmatched junction bases numbered 4, after V lost 6 bases and J lost 0 bases. This CDR3 has 14 residues. The CDR3 DNA reads TGTGCCATCAGGAGACAGGGTATGAACACTGAAGCTTTCTTT. It yields the protein CAIRRQGMNTEAFF.

This clone was seen only once. This rearrangement joins TRBV2 to TRBJ1-1; D call uncertain. Germline V gives CDR1 SNHLY, CDR2 FYNNEI. CDR3 length: 13 amino acids. With 5 bases removed from V and 5 bases from J, the gap between germline ends came to 12 bases. DNA of the CDR3: TGTGCCAGCAGTTCTATGTTACAGACTGAAGCTTTCTTT. Translation: CASSSMLQTEAFF.